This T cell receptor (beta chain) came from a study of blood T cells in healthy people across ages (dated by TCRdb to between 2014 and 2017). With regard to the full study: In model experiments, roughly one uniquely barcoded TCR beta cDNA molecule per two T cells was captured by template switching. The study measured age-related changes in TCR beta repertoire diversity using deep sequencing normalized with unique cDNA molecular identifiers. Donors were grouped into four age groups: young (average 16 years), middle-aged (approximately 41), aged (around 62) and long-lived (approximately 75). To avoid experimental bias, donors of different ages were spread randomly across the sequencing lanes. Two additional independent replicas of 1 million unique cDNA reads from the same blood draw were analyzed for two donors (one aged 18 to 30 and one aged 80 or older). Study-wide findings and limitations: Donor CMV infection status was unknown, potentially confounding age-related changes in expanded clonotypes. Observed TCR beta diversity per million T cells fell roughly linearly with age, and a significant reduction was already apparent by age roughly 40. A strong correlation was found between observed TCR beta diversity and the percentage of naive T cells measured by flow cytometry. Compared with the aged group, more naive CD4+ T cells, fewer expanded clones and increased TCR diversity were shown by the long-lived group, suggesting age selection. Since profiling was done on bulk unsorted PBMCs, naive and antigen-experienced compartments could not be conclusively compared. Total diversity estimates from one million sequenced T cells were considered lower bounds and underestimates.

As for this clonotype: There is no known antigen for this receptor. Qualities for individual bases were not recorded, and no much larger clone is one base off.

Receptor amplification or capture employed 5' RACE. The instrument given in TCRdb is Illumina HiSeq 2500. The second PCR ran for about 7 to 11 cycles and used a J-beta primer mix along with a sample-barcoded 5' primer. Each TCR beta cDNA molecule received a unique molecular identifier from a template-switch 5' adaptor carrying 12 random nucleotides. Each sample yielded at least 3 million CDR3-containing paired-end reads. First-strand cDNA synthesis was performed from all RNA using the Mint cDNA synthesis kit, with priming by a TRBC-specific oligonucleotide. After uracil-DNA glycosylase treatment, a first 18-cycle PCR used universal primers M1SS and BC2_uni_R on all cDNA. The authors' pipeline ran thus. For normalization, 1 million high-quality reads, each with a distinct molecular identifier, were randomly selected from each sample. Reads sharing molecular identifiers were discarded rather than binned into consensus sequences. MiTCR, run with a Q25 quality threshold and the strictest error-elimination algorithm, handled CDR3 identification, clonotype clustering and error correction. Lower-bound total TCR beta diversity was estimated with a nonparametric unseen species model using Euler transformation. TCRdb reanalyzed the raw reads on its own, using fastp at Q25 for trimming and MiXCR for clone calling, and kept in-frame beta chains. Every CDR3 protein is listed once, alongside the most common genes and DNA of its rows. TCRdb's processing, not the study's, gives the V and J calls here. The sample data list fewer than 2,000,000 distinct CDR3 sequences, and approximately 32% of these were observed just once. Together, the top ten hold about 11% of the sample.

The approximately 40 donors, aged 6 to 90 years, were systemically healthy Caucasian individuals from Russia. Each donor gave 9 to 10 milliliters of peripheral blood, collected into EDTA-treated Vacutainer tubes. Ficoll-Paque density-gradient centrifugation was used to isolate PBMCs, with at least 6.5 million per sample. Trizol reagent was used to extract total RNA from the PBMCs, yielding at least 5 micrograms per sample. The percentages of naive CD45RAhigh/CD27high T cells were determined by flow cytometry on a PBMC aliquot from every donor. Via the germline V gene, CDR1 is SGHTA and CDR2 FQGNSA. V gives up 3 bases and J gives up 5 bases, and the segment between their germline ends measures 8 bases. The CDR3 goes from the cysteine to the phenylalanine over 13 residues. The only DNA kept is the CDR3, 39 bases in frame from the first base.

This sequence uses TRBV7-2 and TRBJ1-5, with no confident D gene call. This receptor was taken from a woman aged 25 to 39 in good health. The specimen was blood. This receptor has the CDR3 CASSFFRDQPQHF. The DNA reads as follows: TGTGCCAGCAGCTTCTTTCGGGATCAGCCCCAGCATTTT.